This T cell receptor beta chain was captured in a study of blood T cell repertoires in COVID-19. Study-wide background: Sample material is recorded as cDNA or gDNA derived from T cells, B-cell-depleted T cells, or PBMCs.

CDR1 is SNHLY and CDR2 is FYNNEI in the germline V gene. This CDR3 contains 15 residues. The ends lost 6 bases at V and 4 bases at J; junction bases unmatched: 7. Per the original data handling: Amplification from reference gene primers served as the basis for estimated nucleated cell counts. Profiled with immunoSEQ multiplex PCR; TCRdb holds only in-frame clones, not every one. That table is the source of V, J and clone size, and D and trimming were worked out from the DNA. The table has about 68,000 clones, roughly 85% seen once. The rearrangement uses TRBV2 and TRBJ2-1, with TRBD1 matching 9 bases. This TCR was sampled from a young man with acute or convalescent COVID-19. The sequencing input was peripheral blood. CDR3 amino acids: CASREGQGHYNEQFF. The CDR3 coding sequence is TGTGCCAGCAGGGAGGGACAGGGCCATTACAATGAGCAGTTCTTC.